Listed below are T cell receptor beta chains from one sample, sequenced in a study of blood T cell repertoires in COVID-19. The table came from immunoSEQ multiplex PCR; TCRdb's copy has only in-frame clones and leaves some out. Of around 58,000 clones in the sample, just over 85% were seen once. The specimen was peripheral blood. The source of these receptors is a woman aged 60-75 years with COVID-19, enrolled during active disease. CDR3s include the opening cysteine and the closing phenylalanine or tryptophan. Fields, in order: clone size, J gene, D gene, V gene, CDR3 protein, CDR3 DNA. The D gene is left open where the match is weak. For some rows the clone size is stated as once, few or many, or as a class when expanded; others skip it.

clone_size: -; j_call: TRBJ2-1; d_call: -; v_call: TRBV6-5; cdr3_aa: CASSYPGTFNEQFF; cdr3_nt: TGTGCCAGCAGTTACCCCGGGACTTTCAATGAGCAGTTCTTC
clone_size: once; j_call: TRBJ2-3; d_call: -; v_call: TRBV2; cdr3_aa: CASSEWAGPTDTQYF; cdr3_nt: TGTGCCAGCAGTGAATGGGCGGGACCCACAGATACGCAGTATTTT
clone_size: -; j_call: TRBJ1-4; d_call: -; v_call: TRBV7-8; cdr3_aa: CASSQGPTGWGEKLFF; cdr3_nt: TGTGCCAGCAGCCAAGGCCCGACAGGATGGGGTGAAAAACTGTTTTTT
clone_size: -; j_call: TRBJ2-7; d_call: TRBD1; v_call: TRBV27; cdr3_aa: CASKGQGAYEQYF; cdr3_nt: TGTGCCAGCAAGGGACAGGGGGCCTACGAGCAGTACTTC
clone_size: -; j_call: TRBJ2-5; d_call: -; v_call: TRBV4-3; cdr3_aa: CASSQALRGETQYF; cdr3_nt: TGCGCCAGCAGCCAAGCTCTTAGGGGAGAGACCCAGTACTTC
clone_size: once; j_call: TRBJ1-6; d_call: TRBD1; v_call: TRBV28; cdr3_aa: CASSSPLGTGKDSPLHF; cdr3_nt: TGTGCCAGCAGTTCCCCTCTAGGGACAGGGAAAGATTCACCCCTCCACTTT
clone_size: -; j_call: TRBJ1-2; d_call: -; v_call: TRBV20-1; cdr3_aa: CSGSERGGYGYTF; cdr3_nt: TGCAGTGGAAGTGAACGGGGGGGCTATGGCTACACCTTC
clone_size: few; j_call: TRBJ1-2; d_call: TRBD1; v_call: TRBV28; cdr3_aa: CASSLTGVYYGYTF; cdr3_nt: TGTGCCAGCAGTCTGACAGGGGTTTACTATGGCTACACCTTC
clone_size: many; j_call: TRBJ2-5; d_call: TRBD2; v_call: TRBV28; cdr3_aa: CASSFGLADVETQYF; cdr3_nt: TGTGCCAGCAGTTTCGGGCTAGCGGATGTAGAGACCCAGTACTTC
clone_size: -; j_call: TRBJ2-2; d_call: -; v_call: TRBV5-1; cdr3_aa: CASSLGQVNTGELFF; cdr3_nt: TGCGCCAGCAGCTTGGGGCAGGTGAACACCGGGGAGCTGTTTTTT
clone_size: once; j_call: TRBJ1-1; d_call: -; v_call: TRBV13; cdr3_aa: CASSASLIMNTEAFF; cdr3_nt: TGTGCCAGCAGCGCGTCTTTAATTATGAACACTGAAGCTTTCTTT
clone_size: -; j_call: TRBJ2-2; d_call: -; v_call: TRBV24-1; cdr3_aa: CATSEARGPTGELFF; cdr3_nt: TGTGCCACCAGTGAGGCCAGGGGTCCGACCGGGGAGCTGTTTTTT
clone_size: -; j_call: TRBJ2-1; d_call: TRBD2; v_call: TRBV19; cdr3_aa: CASSRASGPYNEQFF; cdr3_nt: TGTGCCAGTAGTAGGGCTAGCGGTCCTTACAATGAGCAGTTCTTC
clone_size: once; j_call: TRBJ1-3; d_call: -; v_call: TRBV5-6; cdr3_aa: CASSLGRFGNTIYF; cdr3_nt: TGTGCCAGCAGCTTGGGCAGGTTCGGAAACACCATATATTTT
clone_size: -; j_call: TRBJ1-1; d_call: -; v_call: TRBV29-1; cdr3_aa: CSVAGQMNTEAFF; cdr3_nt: TGCAGCGTTGCTGGACAGATGAACACTGAAGCTTTCTTT
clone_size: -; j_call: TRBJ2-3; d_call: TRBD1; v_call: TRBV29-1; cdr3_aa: CSVGGGQGADTQYF; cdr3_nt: TGCAGCGTTGGGGGGGGACAGGGCGCAGATACGCAGTATTTT
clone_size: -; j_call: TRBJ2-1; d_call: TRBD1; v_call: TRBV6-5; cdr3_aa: CASSYVDRDNEQFF; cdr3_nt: TGTGCCAGCAGTTACGTGGACAGGGACAATGAGCAGTTCTTC
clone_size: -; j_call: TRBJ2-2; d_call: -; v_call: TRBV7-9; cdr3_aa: CASSLALREELFF; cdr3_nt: TGTGCCAGCAGCTTAGCCCTTCGAGAGGAGCTGTTTTTT
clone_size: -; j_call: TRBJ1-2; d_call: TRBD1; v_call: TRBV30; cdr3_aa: CAWEGTGNNYGYTF; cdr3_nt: TGTGCCTGGGAGGGGACAGGCAATAACTATGGCTACACCTTC
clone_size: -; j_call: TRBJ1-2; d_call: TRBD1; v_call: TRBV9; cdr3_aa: CASSVEAQGAYGYTF; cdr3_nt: TGTGCCAGCAGCGTAGAAGCTCAGGGGGCCTATGGCTACACCTTC
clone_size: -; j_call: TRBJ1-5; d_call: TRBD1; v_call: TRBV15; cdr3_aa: CATSREQGFPNQPQHF; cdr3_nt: TGTGCCACCAGCAGAGAACAGGGGTTCCCCAATCAGCCCCAGCATTTT
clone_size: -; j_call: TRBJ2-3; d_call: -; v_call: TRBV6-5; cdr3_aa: CASSIGPDGADTQYF; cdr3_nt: TGTGCCAGCAGTATAGGGCCGGACGGGGCAGATACGCAGTATTTT
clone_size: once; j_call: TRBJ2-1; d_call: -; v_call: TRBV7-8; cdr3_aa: CASSFRGPNEQFF; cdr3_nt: TGTGCCAGCAGCTTCAGGGGACCCAATGAGCAGTTCTTC
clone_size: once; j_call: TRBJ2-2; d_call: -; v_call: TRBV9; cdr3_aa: CASSAGTSGWELFF; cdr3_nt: TGTGCCAGCAGCGCAGGCACAAGCGGGTGGGAGCTGTTTTTT
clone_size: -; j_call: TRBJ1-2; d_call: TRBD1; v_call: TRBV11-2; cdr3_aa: CASSLDRRQGSYGYTF; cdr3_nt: TGTGCCAGCAGCTTAGATCGGCGACAGGGAAGCTATGGCTACACCTTC
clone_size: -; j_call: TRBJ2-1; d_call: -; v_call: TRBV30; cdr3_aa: CAWDGEFKQFF; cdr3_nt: TGTGCCTGGGACGGAGAATTTAAGCAGTTCTTC
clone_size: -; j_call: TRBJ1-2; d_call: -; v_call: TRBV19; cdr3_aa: CASLTAGTNYGYTF; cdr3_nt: TGTGCCAGTTTGACGGCGGGTACTAACTATGGCTACACCTTC
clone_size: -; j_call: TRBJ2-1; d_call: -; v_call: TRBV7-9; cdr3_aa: CASGPRALGFEQFF; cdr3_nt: TGTGCCAGCGGTCCCCGTGCGCTCGGGTTTGAGCAGTTCTTC
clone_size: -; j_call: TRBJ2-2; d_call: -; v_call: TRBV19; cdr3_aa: CASSITRNTGELFF; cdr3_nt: TGTGCCAGTAGTATAACTAGGAACACCGGGGAGCTGTTTTTT
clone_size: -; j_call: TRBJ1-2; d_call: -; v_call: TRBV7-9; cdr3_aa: CASSFATEINYGYTF; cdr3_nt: TGTGCCAGCAGCTTCGCGACAGAAATTAACTATGGCTACACCTTC
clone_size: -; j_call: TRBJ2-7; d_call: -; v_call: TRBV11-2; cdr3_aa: CASSLGAVYEQYF; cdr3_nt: TGTGCCAGCAGCTTAGGGGCAGTCTACGAGCAGTACTTC
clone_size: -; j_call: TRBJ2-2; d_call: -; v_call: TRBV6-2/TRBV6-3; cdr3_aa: CASSMGLFNTGELFF; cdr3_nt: TGTGCCAGCAGTATGGGCCTTTTTAACACCGGGGAGCTGTTTTTT
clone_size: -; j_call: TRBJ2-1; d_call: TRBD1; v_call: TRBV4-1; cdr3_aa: CASSHPGQGAVEQFF; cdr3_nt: TGCGCCAGCAGCCACCCGGGACAGGGGGCCGTTGAGCAGTTCTTC
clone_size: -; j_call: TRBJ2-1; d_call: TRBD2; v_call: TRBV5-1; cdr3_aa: CASSQGTSGSVDEQFF; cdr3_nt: TGCGCCAGCAGCCAAGGGACTAGCGGGAGCGTCGATGAGCAGTTCTTC
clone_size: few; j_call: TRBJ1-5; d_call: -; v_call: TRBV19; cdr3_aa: CASREWGGDQPQHF; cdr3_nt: TGTGCCAGTAGGGAATGGGGGGGTGATCAGCCCCAGCATTTT
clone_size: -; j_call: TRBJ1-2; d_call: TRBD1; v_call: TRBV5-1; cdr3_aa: CASRLPGTGYGYTF; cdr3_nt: TGCGCCAGCCGCTTACCCGGGACAGGGTATGGCTACACCTTC
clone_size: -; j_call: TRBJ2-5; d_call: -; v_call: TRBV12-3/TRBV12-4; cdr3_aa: CASSLRGETQYF; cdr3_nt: TGTGCCAGCAGTTTAAGGGGGGAGACCCAGTACTTC
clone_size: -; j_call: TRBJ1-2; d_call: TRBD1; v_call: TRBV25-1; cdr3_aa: CASSELQGQGYGYTF; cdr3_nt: TGTGCCAGCAGTGAATTACAGGGACAGGGATATGGCTACACCTTC
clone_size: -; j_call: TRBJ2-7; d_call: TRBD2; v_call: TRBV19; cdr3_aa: CASSTGLDYEQYF; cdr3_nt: TGTGCCAGTAGTACCGGACTAGACTACGAGCAGTACTTC
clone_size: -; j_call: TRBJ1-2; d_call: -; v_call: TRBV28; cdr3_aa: CASSLSGRSSGYTF; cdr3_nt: TGTGCCAGCAGTTTATCAGGGCGCAGCTCTGGCTACACCTTC
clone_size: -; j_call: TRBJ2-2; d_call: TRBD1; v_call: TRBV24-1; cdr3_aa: CATSDFAGTGWNTGELFF; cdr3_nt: TGTGCCACCAGTGATTTCGCAGGGACAGGGTGGAACACCGGGGAGCTGTTTTTT
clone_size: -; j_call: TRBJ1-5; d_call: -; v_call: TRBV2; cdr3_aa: CASSEAEGSLGPQHF; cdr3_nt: TGTGCCAGCAGTGAAGCGGAGGGCTCCTTAGGGCCCCAGCATTTT
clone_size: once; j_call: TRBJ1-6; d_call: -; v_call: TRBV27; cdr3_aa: CASSKQVSYNSPLHF; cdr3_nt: TGTGCCAGCAGTAAACAGGTCTCCTATAATTCACCCCTCCACTTT
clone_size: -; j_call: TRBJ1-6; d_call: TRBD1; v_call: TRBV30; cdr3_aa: CAWSPGQGATSPLHF; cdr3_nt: TGTGCCTGGAGCCCCGGACAGGGGGCCACTTCACCCCTCCACTTT
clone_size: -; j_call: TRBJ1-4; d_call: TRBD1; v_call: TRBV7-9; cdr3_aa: CASSLGTGQLLGKLFF; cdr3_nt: TGTGCCAGCAGCTTGGGCACGGGACAGCTGCTCGGAAAACTGTTTTTT
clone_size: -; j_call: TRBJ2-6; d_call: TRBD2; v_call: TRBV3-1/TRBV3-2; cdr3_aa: CASSQHSGGNSGANVLTF; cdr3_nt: TGTGCCAGCAGCCAACATAGCGGGGGAAACTCTGGGGCCAACGTCCTGACTTTC
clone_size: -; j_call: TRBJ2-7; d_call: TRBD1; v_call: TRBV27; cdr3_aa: CASSLSAGGIQYF; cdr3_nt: TGTGCCAGCAGTTTATCGGCAGGGGGAATCCAGTACTTC
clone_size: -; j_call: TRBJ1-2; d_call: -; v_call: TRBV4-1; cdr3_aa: CASSQSGANYGYTF; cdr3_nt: TGCGCCAGCAGCCAGTCAGGGGCTAACTATGGCTACACCTTC
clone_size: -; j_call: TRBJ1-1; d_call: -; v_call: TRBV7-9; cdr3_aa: CASSLTDLTHTEAFF; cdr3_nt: TGTGCCAGCAGCTTAACAGACCTTACCCACACTGAAGCTTTCTTT
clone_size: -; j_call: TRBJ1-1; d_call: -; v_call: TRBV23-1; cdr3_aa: CAGDRPKSTEAFF; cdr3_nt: TGCGCCGGAGACAGGCCAAAAAGCACTGAAGCTTTCTTT